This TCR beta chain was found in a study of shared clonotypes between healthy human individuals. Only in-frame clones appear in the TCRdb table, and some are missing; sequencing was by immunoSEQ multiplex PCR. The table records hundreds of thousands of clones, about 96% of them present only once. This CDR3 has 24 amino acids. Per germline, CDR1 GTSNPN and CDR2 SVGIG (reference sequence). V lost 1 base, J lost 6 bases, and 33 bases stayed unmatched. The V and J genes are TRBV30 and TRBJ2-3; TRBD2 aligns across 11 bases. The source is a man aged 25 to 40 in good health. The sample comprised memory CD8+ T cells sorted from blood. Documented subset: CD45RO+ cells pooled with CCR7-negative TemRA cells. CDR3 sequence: CAWSGLPPLPPTSGRRRGRDTQYF. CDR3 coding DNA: TGTGCCTGGAGTGGCCTCCCCCCCCTCCCCCCCACTAGCGGGAGACGGCGAGGGAGGGATACGCAGTATTTT.